Sequencing of this T cell receptor beta chain was carried out in a study of early T cells in non-severe SARS-CoV-2 infection. Overall study context: Unpaired chains resulted from sequencing bulk RNA of unsorted whole blood. Findings and caveats of the study: Matching with VDJdb favored anti-spike CD8 responses (missing private and CD4 specificities).

In the case of this clonotype: Its antigen is unidentified.

In TCRdb, the 5' RACE reads were re-called with MiXCR into one record per CDR3 protein. The table records about 77,000 distinct CDR3 sequences, 5% of them present only once. The CDR3 consists of 17 residues. V gave up 5 bases and J gave up 1 base; unmatched junction bases: 9. Germline loops: CDR1 SNHLY, CDR2 FYNNEI. The chain recombines TRBV2 with TRBJ2-4, with 9 bases identical to TRBD1. The clonotype originates from an adult who was a healthcare worker with PCR-confirmed SARS-CoV-2 infection or an uninfected control (not recorded which). The sequenced sample was whole blood, obtained at baseline. CDR3 sequence reads: CASSHAGTGMAKNIQYF. The DNA of the CDR3 is TGTGCCAGCAGTCACGCCGGGACAGGGATGGCCAAAAACATTCAGTACTTC.